The 18 T cell receptor beta chains given below trace back to one sample, sequenced in a study of OX40 agonist ivuxolimab in advanced cancers. Libraries were prepared by immunoSEQ multiplex PCR; TCRdb keeps only in-frame clonotypes and omits some of them. The table has almost 20,000 clones, 80% to 90% seen once. Here the sequenced sample was CD4+ or CD8+ T cells sorted from blood, taken in a trial of the OX40 agonist ivuxolimab. These receptors were taken from an adult with an advanced solid tumor such as melanoma, head and neck, liver or kidney cancer.

The rearrangement joins TRBV5-1 to TRBJ1-2; 7 bases agree with TRBD1. Germline assignment: CDR1 SGHRS and CDR2 YFSETQ. V shed 0 bases, J shed 5 bases, and the junction held 10 bases outside the gene matches. CDR3 length: 16 amino acids. The CDR3 loop is CASSLGQGGTPYGYTF. The CDR3 DNA sequence: TGCGCCAGCAGCTTGGGACAGGGTGGCACCCCGTATGGCTACACCTTC.

The chain joins TRBV28 to TRBJ1-1; D is undetermined. Trimming removed 6 bases from V and 3 bases from J, with 2 bases in between. The CDR3 totals 10 residues. Germline assignment: CDR1 MDHEN and CDR2 SYDVKM. CDR3 bases: TGTGCCAGCAGGGACACTGAAGCTTTCTTT. The encoded protein is CASRDTEAFF.

CDR3 DNA: TGTGCCAGCAGTTACTCGGACAGGGTGGCAGATACGCAGTATTTT. Translation: CASSYSDRVADTQYF. This chain links TRBV6-5 with TRBJ2-3; TRBD1 matches at 8 bases. V gave up 0 bases and J gave up 4 bases; unmatched junction bases: 3. CDR3 length: 15 residues. The germline gives CDR1 MNHEY, CDR2 SVGAGI.

The chain recombines TRBV7-9 with TRBJ1-1; TRBD1 might be the D (5 bases). V lost 4 bases and J 1 base, leaving 10 bases between the germline ends. The CDR3 runs 14 residues. The germline V gene encodes CDR1 SEHNR and CDR2 FQNEAQ (reference sequence). CDR3 bases: TGTGCCAGCAGCTGGAGAACAGGGAACACTGAAGCTTTCTTT. It is translated as CASSWRTGNTEAFF. Supplemented by reference TRBV7-9 and TRBJ1-1, the full variable domain reads DTGVSQNPRHKITKRGQNVTFRCDPISEHNRLYWYRQTLGQGPEFLTYFQNEAQLEKSRLLSDRFSAERPKGSFSTLEIQRTEQGDSAMYLCASSWRTGNTEAFFGQGTRLTVV.

The chain links TRBV10-3 to TRBJ1-2; tentative D call: TRBD1 (6 bases). Germline V gives CDR1 ENHRY, CDR2 SYGVKD. V was shortened by 5 bases and J by 4 bases, with 20 bases between the two germline ends. This CDR3 has 16 amino acids. The chain's CDR3 is CAISSFPYREIYGYTF. As DNA, the CDR3 is TGTGCCATCAGTTCGTTCCCCTACAGGGAAATCTATGGCTACACCTTC.

The chain has TRBV7-6 and TRBJ1-5; 9 bases fit TRBD1. V lost 5 bases to trimming and J lost 4 bases; unmatched junction nucleotides: 6. The CDR3 runs to 15 residues. The germline V gene encodes CDR1 SGHVS and CDR2 FNYEAQ. The CDR3 reads CASSPGQGINQPQHF. The CDR3 region has the DNA TGTGCCAGCAGCCCCGGACAGGGGATAAATCAGCCCCAGCATTTT.

The chain combines TRBV7-8 with TRBJ2-7; D is tentatively TRBD1 or TRBD2 (6 bases each). V gave up 5 bases and J gave up 1 base, with 12 bases separating them. The CDR3 is 14 amino acids. Germline V gives CDR1 SGHVS, CDR2 FQNEAQ. The CDR3, as DNA: TGTGCCAGCAGCCCAGAGGGGGGATCCTACGAGCAGTACTTC. Its translation: CASSPEGGSYEQYF.

This CDR3 reads CASSQVSTAMNTEAFF. As DNA, the CDR3 is TGCGCCAGCAGCCAAGTTTCCACGGCTATGAACACTGAAGCTTTCTTT. The chain has TRBV4-1 and TRBJ1-1; D remains unclear. CDR1 and CDR2 from the germline V gene are MGHRA and YSYEKL. The V and J ends lost 1 base and 0 bases respectively, with 12 bases between them. The CDR3 has 16 amino acids.

This chain links TRBV27 with TRBJ2-1; 8 positions agree with TRBD1. CDR1 and CDR2 (germline): MNHEY, SMNVEV (reference sequence). CDR3 length: 15 amino acids. Losses at the gene ends were 5 bases for V and 0 bases for J; bases not matched to a gene: 3. The CDR3, as DNA: TGTGCCAGCAGTCTGGACAGGGTCTCCTACAATGAGCAGTTCTTC. Translating gives CASSLDRVSYNEQFF.

This clone was detected once. The chain combines TRBV12-5 with TRBJ2-6, with 9 bases matching TRBD1. The germline V gene encodes CDR1 LGHNT and CDR2 FRNRAP. This CDR3 contains 19 residues. V lost 3 bases to trimming and J lost 4 bases; unmatched junction nucleotides: 13. The CDR3 reads CASGFVLEQGAEGANVLTF. In DNA, the CDR3 is TGTGCTAGTGGTTTTGTCCTGGAACAGGGGGCAGAAGGGGCCAACGTCCTGACTTTC.

The rearrangement uses TRBV7-2 and TRBJ2-1; D not certain. The CDR3 extends over 12 amino acids. CDR1 and CDR2 from the germline V gene are SGHTA and FQGNSA. Trimming took off 5 bases at V and 7 bases at J, with 9 bases between the two ends. DNA of the CDR3: TGTGCCAGCAGCAAGACGACGAATGAGCAGTTCTTC. It is translated as CASSKTTNEQFF.

The chain employs TRBV28 and TRBJ1-2, with 8 bases matching TRBD1. Germline assignment: CDR1 MDHEN and CDR2 SYDVKM. The CDR3 is 13 amino acids. V gave up 4 bases and J gave up 5 bases; unmatched junction bases: 3. CDR3: CASSSDRVYGYTF. Written as DNA, the CDR3 is TGTGCCAGCAGTTCGGACAGGGTTTATGGCTACACCTTC.

J is TRBJ1-2 and V is TRBV15, with a tentative D call TRBD1 (6 bases). Looked up from germline, CDR1 is LNHNV and CDR2 is YYDKDF (reference sequence). Trimming took off 0 bases at V and 5 bases at J, with 19 bases between the two ends. CDR3 length equals 17 residues. The CDR3 region has the DNA TGTGCCACCAGCAGAGATACCACGGACAGCACCCTATATGGCTACACCTTC. Its protein is CATSRDTTDSTLYGYTF.

This clone was seen once. The rearrangement joins TRBV5-8 to TRBJ2-3; D tentatively reads TRBD1 or TRBD2 (5 bases each). The germline gives CDR1 SGHTS, CDR2 YDEGEE. V shed 5 bases and J shed 4 bases, with 17 bases lying between them. The CDR3 has 15 residues. CDR3 sequence (DNA): TGTGCCAGCAGTTCGACTGGGGGAGAAGCAGATACGCAGTATTTT. This translates into CASSSTGGEADTQYF.

The chain carries TRBV7-3 and TRBJ2-3, with 10 nucleotides matching TRBD1. Trimming removed 5 bases from V and 5 bases from J; junction bases left unmatched: 10. The CDR3 extends over 16 amino acids. Germline assignment: CDR1 SGHTA and CDR2 FQGTGA. In nucleotides, the CDR3 is TGTGCCAGCAGCCCAGGACAGGGGGTTGGGGGAGATACGCAGTATTTT. Its translation is CASSPGQGVGGDTQYF.

This clone came up a few times. The V call is TRBV11-3, the J call TRBJ1-3; the match to TRBD1 covers 7 bases. The CDR3 contains 15 residues. The junction had 8 bases not matched to a gene; V was cut back by 7 bases and J by 2 bases. Germline values: CDR1 SGHNT, CDR2 YENEEA. This CDR3 reads CASIPSRGTGNTIYF. CDR3 in DNA: TGTGCCAGCATTCCTTCCAGGGGGACTGGAAACACCATATATTTT.

The V call is TRBV11-2, the J call TRBJ1-1; D remains unclear. V was trimmed by 0 bases and J by 0 bases, leaving 8 bases between them. This CDR3 contains 15 residues. Germline-derived CDR1 and CDR2 are SGHAT and FQNNGV. The CDR3 reads CASSLEAGLNTEAFF. The CDR3 DNA follows: TGTGCCAGCAGCTTAGAGGCAGGTCTGAACACTGAAGCTTTCTTT.

The gene calls are TRBV4-1 and TRBJ2-2, with D perhaps TRBD2 (5 bases). Germline-derived CDR1 and CDR2 are MGHRA and YSYEKL. The CDR3 runs 13 residues. Trimming removed 4 bases at V and 6 bases at J, with 9 bases between. Here the CDR3 DNA reads TGCGCCAGCAGCCGAGGGTTCCCCGGGGAGCTGTTTTTT. Residues: CASSRGFPGELFF.